Below, one T cell receptor beta chain is given with its context. Its antigen remains unknown. This specimen comes from a study of cytomegalovirus exposure and HLA in healthy donors. Study conclusions and caveats: According to an earlier analysis, most TCR beta V segments yielded productive rearrangements about 90% or about 30% of the time. Later on, an analysis showed TCR association rates differing by HLA locus, with DRB1 the most and HLA-C the fewest. Many donors carried some public TCRs, although rarity characterized most TCR sequences.

The CDR3 sequence is 12 residues long. Looked up from germline, CDR1 is LNHDA and CDR2 is SQIVND (reference sequence). Trimming removed 5 bases from V and 4 bases from J; junction bases left unmatched: 1. The PCR was carried out with 60 Vbeta primers and 13 Jbeta primers. Some clones are missing from TCRdb's copy, which holds only in-frame ones; the method was immunoSEQ multiplex PCR. The sample consists of over 80,000 clones, 82% of them appearing once. J is TRBJ2-7 and V is TRBV19; TRBD1 matches 8 bases. Sequenced material: PBMCs. The origin of this receptor is a man over 45 in good health and CMV-seronegative. The CDR3 protein is CASSRQGYEQYF. CDR3 in DNA: TGTGCCAGTAGTCGACAGGGGTACGAGCAGTACTTC.